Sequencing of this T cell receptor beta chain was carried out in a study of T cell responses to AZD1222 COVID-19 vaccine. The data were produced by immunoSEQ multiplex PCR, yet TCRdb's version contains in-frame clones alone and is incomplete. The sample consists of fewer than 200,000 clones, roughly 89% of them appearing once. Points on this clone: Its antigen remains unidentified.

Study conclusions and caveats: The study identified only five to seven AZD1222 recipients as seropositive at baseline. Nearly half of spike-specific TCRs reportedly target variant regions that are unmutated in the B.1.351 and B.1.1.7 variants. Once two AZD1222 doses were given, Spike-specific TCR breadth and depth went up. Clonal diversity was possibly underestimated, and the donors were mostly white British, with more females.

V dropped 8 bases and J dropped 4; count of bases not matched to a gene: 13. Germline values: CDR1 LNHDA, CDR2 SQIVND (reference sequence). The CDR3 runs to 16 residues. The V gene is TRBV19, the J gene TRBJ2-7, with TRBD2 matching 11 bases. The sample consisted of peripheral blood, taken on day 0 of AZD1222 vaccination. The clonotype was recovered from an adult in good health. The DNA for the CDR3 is TGTGCCAGTTCAAACTCAGTAGCGGGAGGGAGGTACGAGCAGTACTTC. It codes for CASSNSVAGGRYEQYF.